The 31 T cell receptor beta chains below all came from one sample that was sequenced in a study of shared clonotypes between healthy human individuals. The data were produced by immunoSEQ multiplex PCR, yet TCRdb's version contains in-frame clones alone and is incomplete. The sample has about 490,000 clones, approximately 81% seen once. Sequencing used PBMCs. The receptors were gathered from a woman in her forties in good health. Some clones in this sample may be carry-over from other donors' samples.

This clone was counted a few times. A read error likely explains this, since a far larger clone differs by one base. Other DNA variants within this sample encode the same CDR3. CDR3 in amino acids: CASSQDREQPQHF. For the CDR3, the DNA is TGCGCCAGCAGCCAAGATCGGGAACAGCCCCAGCACTTT. The chain is built from TRBV4-3 and TRBJ1-5; D gene unclear. In germline, CDR1 is LGHNA, CDR2 YSLEER. This CDR3 is 13 amino acids long.

This clone showed up just a few times. The V and J genes are TRBV4-2 and TRBJ1-4; no firm D call. The ends were cut back, 0 bases at V and 2 bases at J, with 7 bases in the middle. There are 15 residues in the CDR3. Germline assignment: CDR1 LGHNA and CDR2 YNFKEQ. The CDR3 sequence: CASSQDELTNEKLFF. The DNA for the CDR3 is TGTGCCAGCAGCCAAGATGAGTTGACTAATGAAAAACTGTTTTTT.

Points on this clone: Other DNA sequences from this sample encode an identical CDR3 as well. This sequence joins TRBV2 and TRBJ2-3, with D perhaps TRBD2 (7 bases). Trimming took 6 bases from V and 8 from J, leaving 21 bases between them. The CDR3 contains 15 residues. The germline gives CDR1 SNHLY, CDR2 FYNNEI. The CDR3 loop reads CASSDGGGKGITQYF. As DNA, the CDR3 is TGTGCCAGCAGCGATGGGGGGGGCAAGGGGATTACGCAGTATTTT.

A remark on this clone: Other DNA sequences in this sample translate to the same CDR3. The chain recombines TRBV7-3 with TRBJ2-3; 12 bases fit TRBD2. The CDR3 runs 15 residues. The junction had 2 bases not matched to a gene; V was cut back by 5 bases and J by 2 bases. The germline V gene encodes CDR1 SGHTA and CDR2 FQGTGA. CDR3 residues: CASSRTSGNTDTQYF. CDR3 DNA sequence: TGTGCCAGCAGCAGGACTAGCGGGAACACAGATACGCAGTATTTT. The whole variable domain, filled in from reference TRBV7-3 and TRBJ2-3, reads GAGVSQTPSNKVTEKGKYVELRCDPISGHTALYWYRQSLGQGPEFLIYFQGTGAADDSGLPNDRFFAVRPEGSVSTLKIQRTERGDSAVYLCASSRTSGNTDTQYFGPGTRLTVL.

This clone has only a few counts. V is TRBV6-6 and J is TRBJ2-2, with no clear D. V was trimmed by 5 bases and J by 9 bases, leaving 10 bases between them. Germline CDR1 and CDR2: MNHNY and SVGAGI (reference sequence). This CDR3 contains 12 residues. The CDR3: CASSPWGRELFF. CDR3 in DNA: TGTGCCAGCAGTCCCTGGGGAAGGGAGCTGTTTTTT.

The table lists this clone with a few counts. V gene TRBV6-5 combines with J gene TRBJ2-5; D unclear. Trimming removed 8 bases at V and 3 bases at J, with 19 bases between. This CDR3 has 15 residues. The germline gives CDR1 MNHEY, CDR2 SVGAGI. The CDR3 sequence: CASATRPQFEETQYF. In DNA form, the CDR3 reads TGTGCCAGCGCTACCCGACCCCAATTTGAAGAGACCCAGTACTTC.

This chain links TRBV11-2 with TRBJ2-7, with D perhaps TRBD1 (6 bases). The V gene's germline CDR1 is SGHAT and CDR2 FQNNGV. The CDR3 consists of 14 residues. The V and J ends lost 5 bases and 3 bases respectively, with 14 bases between them. The CDR3 nucleotides read TGTGCCAGCAGCAGCAACAGGGAACTCTACGAGCAGTACTTC. The encoded protein is CASSSNRELYEQYF.

The V and J genes are TRBV7-9 and TRBJ2-1; 7 bases line up with TRBD2. V was pared by 5 bases and J by 2 bases, with 6 bases of the junction left unmatched. The CDR3 totals 15 residues. CDR1 and CDR2 (germline): SEHNR, FQNEAQ (reference sequence). In DNA, the CDR3 is TGTGCCAGCAGCCAAGGACTAGTAACCTACAATGAGCAGTTCTTC. Translated, it gives CASSQGLVTYNEQFF.

J is TRBJ1-5 and V is TRBV5-8; 7 nucleotides align to TRBD1. J was trimmed by 0 bases and V by 2 bases; bases with no gene match: 8. The CDR3 extends over 17 amino acids. Germline V gives CDR1 SGHTS, CDR2 YDEGEE. In DNA, the CDR3 is TGTGCCAGCAGCTTCAGGGGGACAACTTATAGCAATCAGCCCCAGCATTTT. This codes for CASSFRGTTYSNQPQHF.

Details on this clone: A far more abundant clone sits one base away, making this likely a read error. The CDR3, as DNA: TGTGCCAGCATCGCTATGGGGACAGGGATAGAGACCCAGTACTTC. This gives the protein CASIAMGTGIETQYF. The chain links TRBV2 to TRBJ2-5; 9 positions match TRBD1. The CDR3 has 15 amino acids. V shed 7 bases and J 4 bases; nucleotides not matched to a gene: 10. CDR1 is SNHLY, CDR2 FYNNEI, per germline.

This clone was seen just once. This may be a read error: a much more frequent sequence differs by one nucleotide. Other DNA sequences in the sample encode the same CDR3. The rearrangement uses TRBV30 and TRBJ1-1; weak D call: TRBD1 (5 bases). The germline V gene has CDR1 GTSNPN and CDR2 SVGIG (reference sequence). The CDR3 spans 12 residues. CDR3 in DNA: TGCGCCTGTGAGGGGTTGGGGACTGAAGCTTTCTTT. Its translation: CACEGLGTEAFF.

In regard to this clone: A far larger clone is only one base removed, so a read error is likely. The rearrangement joins TRBV5-6 to TRBJ2-6, with 8 positions matching TRBD1. The germline CDR1 and CDR2 sequences are SGHDT and YYEEEE. This CDR3 region has 18 residues. The CDR3 DNA sequence: TGTACCAGCAGTTTCTCGGACAGGGTATTATCTGGGGCCAACGTCCTGACTTTC. It is translated as CTSSFSDRVLSGANVLTF.

The genes are TRBV28 and TRBJ1-2, with D hard to call. This CDR3 is built from 13 residues. V lost 4 bases and J lost 4, with 10 bases in between. The germline CDR1 and CDR2 sequences are MDHEN and SYDVKM. The CDR3 nucleotides read TGTGCCAGCAGTTCTGGATTTTTCTATGGCTACACCTTC. Its translation is CASSSGFFYGYTF.

The gene calls are TRBV6-6 and TRBJ2-2; D is ambiguous. V lost 6 bases and J 4 bases, leaving 15 bases between the germline ends. CDR1 MNHNY and CDR2 SVGAGI come from the germline V gene (reference sequence). The CDR3 runs 15 residues. CDR3 protein: CASRTSVAATGELFF. In DNA form, the CDR3 reads TGTGCCAGCAGGACCTCGGTCGCGGCCACCGGGGAGCTGTTTTTT.

Of note for this clone: Since a far larger clone is one base different, this is likely a read error. J is TRBJ1-1 and V is TRBV30; D is perhaps TRBD1 (6 bases). The CDR3 length is 11 residues. The germline CDR1 and CDR2 sequences are GTSNPN and SVGIG (reference sequence). The CDR3 reads CDWSVHRAAFF. The CDR3 DNA sequence: TGTGACTGGAGTGTACACAGGGCCGCTTTCTTT.

Turning to this clone: This sample includes further DNA sequences coding for the same CDR3. Written as DNA, the CDR3 is TGTGCCAGCAGCTTGACTAGGTCAGATACGCAGTATTTT. Protein product: CASSLTRSDTQYF. This sequence joins TRBV7-3 and TRBJ2-3, with D possibly being TRBD2 (6 bases). The ends were cut back, 3 bases at V and 4 bases at J, with 8 bases in the middle. Germline V gives CDR1 SGHTA, CDR2 FQGTGA. The CDR3 sequence is 13 residues long. Together with reference TRBV7-3 and TRBJ2-3, the CDR3 gives the full variable domain: GAGVSQTPSNKVTEKGKYVELRCDPISGHTALYWYRQSLGQGPEFLIYFQGTGAADDSGLPNDRFFAVRPEGSVSTLKIQRTERGDSAVYLCASSLTRSDTQYFGPGTRLTVL.

The J gene is TRBJ2-2, the V gene TRBV9, with D unclear. Germline V CDR1 and CDR2: SGDLS, YYNGEE. The CDR3 has 14 residues. V gave up 3 bases and J gave up 0 bases, with 6 bases separating them. DNA of the CDR3: TGTGCCAGCAGCGCCTCGACGAACACCGGGGAGCTGTTTTTT. This sequence encodes CASSASTNTGELFF.

A remark on this clone: Just one base apart from a much larger clone, this may be a read error. The rearrangement uses TRBV11-2 and TRBJ2-1; TRBD2 is a possible D gene (5 bases). The ends were cut back, 1 base at V and 7 bases at J, with 5 bases in the middle. Germline V gene lookup returns CDR1 SGHAT and CDR2 FQNNGV. The CDR3 contains 12 residues. The chain's CDR3 is CASSLAGNEQFF. CDR3 coding DNA: TGTGCCAGCAGCTTAGCGGGGAATGAGCAGTTCTTC.

The chain carries TRBV11-2 and TRBJ1-3; 7 nucleotides agree with TRBD1. Germline V gene data show CDR1 as SGHAT and CDR2 as FQNNGV. This CDR3 has 15 amino acids. V was clipped by 3 bases and J by 2 bases; unmatched bases: 4. Written as DNA, the CDR3 is TGTGCCAGCAGCTTCTTCGGACAGGCTGGAAACACCATATATTTT. As protein: CASSFFGQAGNTIYF.

As concerns this clone: Mismatch with germline at one junction end may stem from a read error. The V gene is TRBV28, the J gene TRBJ2-6; unclear D gene. Germline-derived CDR1 and CDR2 are MDHEN and SYDVKM. The CDR3 extends over 17 amino acids. CDR3 region: CASLSFKGSDGSNVLTF. The CDR3, as DNA: TGTGCCAGCCTGAGCTTTAAGGGCAGTGATGGGTCCAACGTCCTGACTTTC.

The chain combines TRBV13 with TRBJ2-1; D possibly uses TRBD1 or TRBD2 (6 bases each). The length of the CDR3 is 13 residues. Trimming shortened V by 5 bases and J by 9 bases, and 14 bases separated the two germline ends. Germline V gene sequence: CDR1 PRHDT, CDR2 FYEKMQ (reference sequence). The CDR3 region is CASSPRDILEQFF. CDR3 nucleotides: TGTGCCAGCAGCCCGCGGGACATCCTTGAGCAGTTCTTC.

This chain links TRBV25-1 with TRBJ1-5; D is perhaps TRBD1 (6 bases). The CDR3 runs to 15 residues. V lost 5 bases and J 4 bases, leaving 15 bases between the germline ends. Germline V gives CDR1 MGHDK, CDR2 SYGVNS. Written as DNA, the CDR3 is TGTGCCAGCAGTCCTCACGGGACATTGAATCAGCCCCAGCATTTT. This sequence encodes CASSPHGTLNQPQHF. The full variable domain, in which reference TRBV25-1 and TRBJ1-5 provide the parts outside the CDR3, is EADIYQTPRYLVIGTGKKITLECSQTMGHDKMYWYQQDPGMELHLIHYSYGVNSTEKGDLSSESTVSRIRTEHFPLTLESARPSHTSQYLCASSPHGTLNQPQHFGDGTRLSIL.

This clone was counted only a few times. The V gene is TRBV7-8, the J gene TRBJ2-1; no clear D gene. Germline CDR1 and CDR2: SGHVS and FQNEAQ. V lost 7 bases and J 5 bases, leaving 15 bases between the germline ends. This CDR3 has 14 amino acids. The CDR3 bases are TGTGCCAGCACCCCGGTGAGGACCGACAATGAGCAGTTCTTC. Translation gives CASTPVRTDNEQFF.

V usage is TRBV7-2 and J usage is TRBJ2-1; TRBD2 is a possible D gene (6 bases). Trimming removed 6 bases at V and 7 bases at J, with 16 bases between. Looked up from germline, CDR1 is SGHTA and CDR2 is FQGNSA. The CDR3 consists of 14 residues. The CDR3 region has the DNA TGTGCCAGCAGACAACCGACTAGACGTAATGAGCAGTTCTTC. Translation: CASRQPTRRNEQFF.

A note on this clone: This same CDR3 is encoded by further DNA sequences in the sample. The chain has TRBV4-2 and TRBJ2-7, with D perhaps TRBD2 (6 bases). CDR1 and CDR2 from the germline V gene are LGHNA and YNFKEQ. Trimming removed 1 base at V and 2 bases at J, with 6 bases between. The CDR3 totals 13 residues. CDR3 region: CASSQAGAYEQYF. CDR3 nucleotide sequence: TGTGCCAGCAGCCAAGCGGGGGCCTACGAGCAGTACTTC.

CDR3 in amino acids: CASTPQALTSTEAFF. CDR3 DNA sequence: TGTGCCAGCACCCCTCAGGCGTTGACGAGCACTGAAGCTTTCTTT. The rearrangement joins TRBV2 to TRBJ1-1; D uncertain. CDR1 is SNHLY and CDR2 is FYNNEI in the germline V gene. CDR3 length equals 15 residues. The V gene lost 7 bases and the J gene lost 4 bases, with 19 bases spanning the gap.

As for this clone: It differs at one base from a far larger clone, so likely a read error. Other DNA sequences in the same sample also yield this CDR3. This chain links TRBV11-3 with TRBJ2-3; D is possibly TRBD2 (5 bases). V dropped 6 bases and J dropped 3 bases, with 13 bases sitting between them. The germline CDR1 and CDR2 sequences are SGHNT and YENEEA. CDR3 size: 14 residues. CDR3 in amino acids: CASSSGRGTDTQYF. The CDR3 DNA reads as TGTGCCAGCAGTAGTGGGAGAGGTACAGATACGCAGTATTTT.

This clone appeared once. The chain uses TRBV5-4 and TRBJ2-3; 11 nucleotides align to TRBD2. V gave up 4 bases and J gave up 4 bases; unmatched junction bases: 2. Per germline, CDR1 SGHNT and CDR2 YYREEE (reference sequence). The CDR3 is made up of 14 amino acids. CDR3 in amino acids: CASSLAGGPDTQYF. Written as DNA, the CDR3 is TGTGCCAGCAGCCTAGCGGGAGGACCAGATACGCAGTATTTT.

This clone was seen more than once but under ten times. This chain joins TRBV7-3 and TRBJ2-5; D is possibly TRBD2 (6 bases). The CDR3 sequence is 14 residues long. The V gene's germline CDR1 is SGHTA and CDR2 FQGTGA. V was clipped by 1 base and J by 6 bases, with 12 bases between them. The CDR3 region is CASSLRGGDQTQYF. DNA for the CDR3: TGTGCCAGCAGCTTAAGAGGAGGGGATCAGACCCAGTACTTC.

In its sample, this clone was seen a few times. The chain links TRBV5-1 to TRBJ2-7, with D perhaps assigned TRBD1 or TRBD2 (5 bases each). The CDR3 extends over 14 amino acids. Between the trimmed V and J ends, which lost 4 bases and 6 bases, there was a span of 17 bases. Germline CDR1 and CDR2: SGHRS and YFSETQ. The CDR3 spells CASSPPGQLAEQYF. CDR3 coding DNA: TGCGCCAGCAGCCCCCCGGGGCAGCTGGCCGAGCAGTACTTC.

Comment on this clone: This likely stems from a read error, as it lies one base from a far larger clone. This chain uses TRBV6-1 with TRBJ1-1; 7 bases align to TRBD1. Germline lookup yields CDR1 MNHNS and CDR2 SASEGT. CDR3 length equals 15 residues. Trimming removed 2 bases from V and 5 bases from J; junction bases left unmatched: 8. CDR3 residues: CASSEREDRATEAFF. DNA of the CDR3: TGTGCCAGCAGTGAACGGGAAGACAGGGCGACTGAAGCTTTCTTT.